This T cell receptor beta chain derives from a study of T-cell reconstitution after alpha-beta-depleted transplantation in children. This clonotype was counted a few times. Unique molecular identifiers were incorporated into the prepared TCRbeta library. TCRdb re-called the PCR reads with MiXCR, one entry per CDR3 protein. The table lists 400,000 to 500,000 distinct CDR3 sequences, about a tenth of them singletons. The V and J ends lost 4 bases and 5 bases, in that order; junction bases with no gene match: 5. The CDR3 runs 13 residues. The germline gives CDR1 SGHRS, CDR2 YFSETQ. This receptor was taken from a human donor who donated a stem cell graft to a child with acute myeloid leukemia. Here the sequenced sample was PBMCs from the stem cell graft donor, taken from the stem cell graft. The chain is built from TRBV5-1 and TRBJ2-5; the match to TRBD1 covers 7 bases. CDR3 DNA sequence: TGCGCCAGCAGCCTCCACAGGGGTGAGACCCAGTACTTC. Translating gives CASSLHRGETQYF. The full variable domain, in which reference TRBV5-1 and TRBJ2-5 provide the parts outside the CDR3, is KAGVTQTPRYLIKTRGQQVTLSCSPISGHRSVSWYQQTPGQGLQFLFEYFSETQRNKGNFPGRFSGRQFSNSRSEMNVSTLELGDSALYLCASSLHRGETQYFGPGTRLLVL.